Following are 4 T cell receptor beta chains from one sample sequenced in a study of cytomegalovirus exposure and HLA in healthy donors. Primers: 60 Vbeta forward and 13 Jbeta reverse. Some clones are missing from TCRdb's copy, which holds only in-frame ones; the method was immunoSEQ multiplex PCR. Of around 150,000 clones in the sample, approximately 77% were seen once. Material for sequencing was PBMCs. These receptors were obtained from a male donor in good health and CMV-seropositive.

This clone has more than one count but fewer than ten. The chain couples TRBV7-9 to TRBJ2-7, with 9 bases matching TRBD1. V trimming: 5 bases; J trimming: 1 base; junction bases outside the gene matches: 6. The V gene's germline CDR1 is SEHNR and CDR2 FQNEAQ (reference sequence). The CDR3 contains 15 residues. CDR3 in amino acids: CASSAGTGRSYEQYF. CDR3 coding DNA: TGTGCCAGCAGCGCGGGGACAGGGCGATCCTACGAGCAGTACTTC.

This clone was detected only a few times. The chain links TRBV29-1 to TRBJ2-7; D is perhaps TRBD1 (5 bases). The CDR3 is 12 residues long. V lost 1 base and J lost 2, with 6 bases in between. The V gene's germline CDR1 is SQVTM and CDR2 ANQGSEA. The DNA for the CDR3 is TGCAGCGTTGAAGGGGGCACCTACGAGCAGTACTTC. It codes for CSVEGGTYEQYF.

The chain combines TRBV11-2 with TRBJ2-7, with 7 nucleotides matching TRBD1. CDR3 length: 15 amino acids. Germline assignment: CDR1 SGHAT and CDR2 FQNNGV. Unmatched junction bases numbered 7, after V lost 1 base and J lost 4 bases. CDR3 loop: CASSLVTDRKYEQYF. The CDR3 DNA follows: TGTGCCAGCAGCTTAGTTACGGACAGGAAGTACGAGCAGTACTTC. The entire variable domain, with the rest obtained from reference TRBV11-2 and TRBJ2-7, is as follows: EAGVAQSPRYKIIEKRQSVAFWCNPISGHATLYWYQQILGQGPKLLIQFQNNGVVDDSQLPKDRFSAERLKGVDSTLKIQPAKLEDSAVYLCASSLVTDRKYEQYFGPGTRLTVT.

This clone was seen a few times. CDR3 sequence (DNA): TGCGCCAGCAGCCAAGACACAGGAACTGAAGCTTTCTTT. It translates to CASSQDTGTEAFF. The chain recombines TRBV4-3 with TRBJ1-1; a weak D match, TRBD1 (5 bases). The length of the CDR3 is 13 residues. Germline V gives CDR1 LGHNA, CDR2 YSLEER. The V end was cut by 0 bases, the J end by 5 bases, with 7 bases between.